The entry below gives a single T cell receptor (beta chain) sequence along with its context. The data originate from a study of blood T cell repertoires in COVID-19. Study overall: Acute and convalescent COVID-19 samples came from the United States, Italy and Spain.

Data came from immunoSEQ multiplex PCR; TCRdb stores just in-frame clones and leaves some out. The sample has 200,000 to 300,000 clones, around 86% seen once. Material for sequencing was peripheral blood. The receptor was derived from a middle-aged woman who had recovered from COVID-19.

CDR3 amino acids: CASSRQSRGKEREKLFF. The CDR3 bases are TGTGCCAGCAGCCGTCAGAGTCGGGGGAAAGAGCGAGAAAAACTGTTTTTT. The V call is TRBV4-2, the J call TRBJ1-4; a weak D match, TRBD1 (5 bases). CDR3 length: 17 amino acids. The germline V gene has CDR1 LGHNA and CDR2 YNFKEQ. V was cut by 4 bases and J by 8 bases, with 23 bases left in between.